The sequence of this T cell receptor (beta chain) was determined in a study of cytomegalovirus exposure and HLA in healthy donors. Study-wide findings and caveats: A few CMV-associated chains proved CMV antigen-specific in vitro. Subsequent analysis found a tendency for first-cohort TCR clusters to co-occur within the 90 to 150 validation repertoires. Overall, about 160 TCR beta chains were annotated as cytomegalovirus-associated.

This clone occurred once. Its antigen is not identified. This CDR3 has 15 amino acids. CDR1 and CDR2 from the germline V gene are SGHVS and FQNEAQ. Trimming pared 5 bases from V and 7 bases from J, leaving 17 bases between. Using immunoSEQ multiplex PCR, the repertoire was profiled, and TCRdb retains in-frame clones only, with some absent. In the table there are 60,000 to 85,000 clones, roughly 95% of which are singletons. Sequencing was performed on PBMCs. The chain uses TRBV7-8 and TRBJ2-2; perhaps TRBD2 as D (5 bases). The clonotype was recovered from a woman younger than 35 in good health and CMV-seropositive. CDR3 DNA sequence: TGTGCCAGCAGCCATCTCCGGGGAGCTGACGGGGAGCTGTTTTTT. Translating gives CASSHLRGADGELFF.